A selection of T cell receptor beta chains follows, all from one sample in a study of control samples from healthy donors and cancer patients. Using immunoSEQ multiplex PCR, the repertoire was profiled, and TCRdb retains in-frame clones only, with some absent. Found here are 40,000 to 55,000 clones, roughly 86% of them singletons; the top ten hold roughly 10%. Sample: PBMCs. The receptors stem from a woman in her sixties or seventies with lung cancer. The CDR3 runs from the conserved cysteine through the conserved F or W. The D gene is left open where the match is weak. Clone size is given for some rows only: seen once, a few or many times, or a class if the clone is expanded.

d_gene	v_gene	abundance	j_gene	CDR3nt	CDR3aa
.	TRBV7-9	.	TRBJ2-7	TGTGCCAGCAGCGCCGAAAGGGAGCAGTACTTC	CASSAEREQYF
.	TRBV6-2/TRBV6-3	.	TRBJ2-7	TGTGCCAGCAGCCAAGAGCGGGCGAGTAGTCTGGTTTCTTCCTACGAGCAGTACTTC	CASSQERASSLVSSYEQYF
.	TRBV11-2	.	TRBJ1-1	TGTGCCAGCAGCTTGGGACGGACTGAAGCTTTCTTT	CASSLGRTEAFF
.	TRBV30	.	TRBJ1-6	TGTGCCTGGAGTCGAGGGCCAGAGGGTTCACCCCTCCACTTT	CAWSRGPEGSPLHF
.	TRBV30	.	TRBJ1-2	TGTGCCTGGAGTGTACTTGGTGGGGTGAACTATGGCTACACCTTC	CAWSVLGGVNYGYTF
.	TRBV6-6	.	TRBJ2-1	TGTGCCAGCAGATACGACAGTTACAATGAGCAGTTCTTC	CASRYDSYNEQFF
.	TRBV4-1	.	TRBJ2-3	TGCGCCAGCAGCCAGAATTTAGCAGATACGCAGTATTTT	CASSQNLADTQYF
.	TRBV30	once	TRBJ1-2	TGTGCCTCCTATACCCGGGACTTCCTTTTGTATGGCTACACCTTC	CASYTRDFLLYGYTF
.	TRBV20-1	once	TRBJ2-5	TGCAGTGCTCTACAAGAGACCCAGTACTTC	CSALQETQYF
.	TRBV7-6	.	TRBJ1-5	TGTGCCAGCAGCAGCTTAGGCGGGCCATGGGACGGTCAGCCCCAGCATTTT	CASSSLGGPWDGQPQHF
.	TRBV4-2	.	TRBJ2-7	TGTGCCAGCAGCCAAGAGTGGGGCGGTTCCTACGAGCAGTACTTC	CASSQEWGGSYEQYF
.	TRBV3-1/TRBV3-2	once	TRBJ2-5	TGTGCCAGCACCCGCCCCGGGTGGGAGACCCAGTACTTC	CASTRPGWETQYF
.	TRBV28	.	TRBJ2-1	TGTGCCAGCAGTTTTACTACAGGGACTCTCTACAATGAGCAGTTCTTC	CASSFTTGTLYNEQFF
.	TRBV4-2	few	TRBJ1-3	TGTGCCAGCAGCCAAGTTTACGAGTACAGGACCTCTGGAAACACCATATATTTT	CASSQVYEYRTSGNTIYF
.	TRBV5-1	.	TRBJ2-2	TGCGCCAGCAGCTTGGCACAGGGCAAGAACACCGGGGAGCTGTTTTTT	CASSLAQGKNTGELFF
.	TRBV29-1	.	TRBJ2-5	TGCAGCGTTGAACCCCCCCGGGAGACCCAGTACTTC	CSVEPPRETQYF
.	TRBV4-2	once	TRBJ2-3	TGTGCCAGCAGCGACATACAGGGTTTAAGCACAGATACGCAGTATTTT	CASSDIQGLSTDTQYF
TRBD2	TRBV30	.	TRBJ2-5	TGTGCCTGGAGGGAGGAGGGAGGGTTGGAGACCCAGTACTTC	CAWREEGGLETQYF
TRBD1	TRBV5-1	.	TRBJ2-7	TGCGCCAGCAGTGTTGGGGACAGCTACGAGCAGTACTTC	CASSVGDSYEQYF
.	TRBV11-3	.	TRBJ1-1	TGTGCCAGCAGCTTAGGACGGTACACTGAAGCTTTCTTT	CASSLGRYTEAFF
TRBD1	TRBV12-5	.	TRBJ2-2	TGTGCTAGTGGTCAAAGGTCGACAGGGAGTGCCACCGGGGAGCTGTTTTTT	CASGQRSTGSATGELFF
.	TRBV19	.	TRBJ2-1	TGTGCCAGTAGTCATTACAATGAGCAGTTCTTC	CASSHYNEQFF